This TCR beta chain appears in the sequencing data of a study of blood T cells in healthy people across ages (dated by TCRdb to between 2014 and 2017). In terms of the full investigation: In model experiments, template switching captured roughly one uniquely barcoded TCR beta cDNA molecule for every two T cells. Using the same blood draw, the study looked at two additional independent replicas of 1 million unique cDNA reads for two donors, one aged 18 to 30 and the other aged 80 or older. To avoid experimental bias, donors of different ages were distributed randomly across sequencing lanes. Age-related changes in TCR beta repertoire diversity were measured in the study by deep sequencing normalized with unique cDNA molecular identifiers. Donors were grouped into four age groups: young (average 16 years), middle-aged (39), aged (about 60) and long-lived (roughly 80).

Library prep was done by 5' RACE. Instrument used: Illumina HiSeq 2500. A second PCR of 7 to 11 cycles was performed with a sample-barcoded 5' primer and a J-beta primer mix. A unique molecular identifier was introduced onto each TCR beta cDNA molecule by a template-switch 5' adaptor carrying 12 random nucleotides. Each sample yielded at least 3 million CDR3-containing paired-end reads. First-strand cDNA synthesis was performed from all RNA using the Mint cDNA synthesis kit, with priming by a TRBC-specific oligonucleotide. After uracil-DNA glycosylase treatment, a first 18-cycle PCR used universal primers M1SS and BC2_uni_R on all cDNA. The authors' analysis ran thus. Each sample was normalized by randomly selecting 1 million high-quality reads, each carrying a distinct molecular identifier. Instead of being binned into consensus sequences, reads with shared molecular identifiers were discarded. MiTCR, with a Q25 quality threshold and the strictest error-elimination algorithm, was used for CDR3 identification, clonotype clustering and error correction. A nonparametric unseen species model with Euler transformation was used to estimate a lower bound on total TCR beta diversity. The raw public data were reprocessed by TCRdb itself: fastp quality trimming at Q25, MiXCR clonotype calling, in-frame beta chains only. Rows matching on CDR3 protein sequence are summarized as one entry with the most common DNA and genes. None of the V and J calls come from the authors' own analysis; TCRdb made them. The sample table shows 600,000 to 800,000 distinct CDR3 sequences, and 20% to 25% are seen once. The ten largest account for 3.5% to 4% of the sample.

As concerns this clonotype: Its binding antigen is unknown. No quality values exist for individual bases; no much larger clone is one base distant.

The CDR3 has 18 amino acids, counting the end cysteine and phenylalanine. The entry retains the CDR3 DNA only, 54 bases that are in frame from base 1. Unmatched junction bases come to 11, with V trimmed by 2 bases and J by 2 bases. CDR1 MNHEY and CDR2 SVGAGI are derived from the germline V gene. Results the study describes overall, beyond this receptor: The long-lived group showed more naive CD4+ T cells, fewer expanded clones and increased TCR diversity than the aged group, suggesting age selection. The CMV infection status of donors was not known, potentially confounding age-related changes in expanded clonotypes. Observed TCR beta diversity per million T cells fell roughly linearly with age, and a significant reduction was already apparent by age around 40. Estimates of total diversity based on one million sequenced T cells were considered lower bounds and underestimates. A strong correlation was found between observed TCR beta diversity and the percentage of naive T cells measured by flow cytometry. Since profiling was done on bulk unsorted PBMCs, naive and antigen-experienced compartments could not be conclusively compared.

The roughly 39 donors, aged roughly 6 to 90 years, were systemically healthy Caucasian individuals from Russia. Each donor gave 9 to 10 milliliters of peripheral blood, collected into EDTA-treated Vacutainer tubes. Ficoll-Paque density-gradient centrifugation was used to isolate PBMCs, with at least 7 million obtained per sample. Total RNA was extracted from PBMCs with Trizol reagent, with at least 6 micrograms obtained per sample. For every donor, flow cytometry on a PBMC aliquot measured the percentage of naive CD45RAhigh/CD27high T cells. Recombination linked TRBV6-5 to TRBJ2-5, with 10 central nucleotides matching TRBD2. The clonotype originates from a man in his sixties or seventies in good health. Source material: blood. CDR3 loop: CASSYHRASGRKQETQYF. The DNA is TGTGCCAGCAGTTACCACAGGGCTAGCGGGAGAAAGCAAGAGACCCAGTACTTC.